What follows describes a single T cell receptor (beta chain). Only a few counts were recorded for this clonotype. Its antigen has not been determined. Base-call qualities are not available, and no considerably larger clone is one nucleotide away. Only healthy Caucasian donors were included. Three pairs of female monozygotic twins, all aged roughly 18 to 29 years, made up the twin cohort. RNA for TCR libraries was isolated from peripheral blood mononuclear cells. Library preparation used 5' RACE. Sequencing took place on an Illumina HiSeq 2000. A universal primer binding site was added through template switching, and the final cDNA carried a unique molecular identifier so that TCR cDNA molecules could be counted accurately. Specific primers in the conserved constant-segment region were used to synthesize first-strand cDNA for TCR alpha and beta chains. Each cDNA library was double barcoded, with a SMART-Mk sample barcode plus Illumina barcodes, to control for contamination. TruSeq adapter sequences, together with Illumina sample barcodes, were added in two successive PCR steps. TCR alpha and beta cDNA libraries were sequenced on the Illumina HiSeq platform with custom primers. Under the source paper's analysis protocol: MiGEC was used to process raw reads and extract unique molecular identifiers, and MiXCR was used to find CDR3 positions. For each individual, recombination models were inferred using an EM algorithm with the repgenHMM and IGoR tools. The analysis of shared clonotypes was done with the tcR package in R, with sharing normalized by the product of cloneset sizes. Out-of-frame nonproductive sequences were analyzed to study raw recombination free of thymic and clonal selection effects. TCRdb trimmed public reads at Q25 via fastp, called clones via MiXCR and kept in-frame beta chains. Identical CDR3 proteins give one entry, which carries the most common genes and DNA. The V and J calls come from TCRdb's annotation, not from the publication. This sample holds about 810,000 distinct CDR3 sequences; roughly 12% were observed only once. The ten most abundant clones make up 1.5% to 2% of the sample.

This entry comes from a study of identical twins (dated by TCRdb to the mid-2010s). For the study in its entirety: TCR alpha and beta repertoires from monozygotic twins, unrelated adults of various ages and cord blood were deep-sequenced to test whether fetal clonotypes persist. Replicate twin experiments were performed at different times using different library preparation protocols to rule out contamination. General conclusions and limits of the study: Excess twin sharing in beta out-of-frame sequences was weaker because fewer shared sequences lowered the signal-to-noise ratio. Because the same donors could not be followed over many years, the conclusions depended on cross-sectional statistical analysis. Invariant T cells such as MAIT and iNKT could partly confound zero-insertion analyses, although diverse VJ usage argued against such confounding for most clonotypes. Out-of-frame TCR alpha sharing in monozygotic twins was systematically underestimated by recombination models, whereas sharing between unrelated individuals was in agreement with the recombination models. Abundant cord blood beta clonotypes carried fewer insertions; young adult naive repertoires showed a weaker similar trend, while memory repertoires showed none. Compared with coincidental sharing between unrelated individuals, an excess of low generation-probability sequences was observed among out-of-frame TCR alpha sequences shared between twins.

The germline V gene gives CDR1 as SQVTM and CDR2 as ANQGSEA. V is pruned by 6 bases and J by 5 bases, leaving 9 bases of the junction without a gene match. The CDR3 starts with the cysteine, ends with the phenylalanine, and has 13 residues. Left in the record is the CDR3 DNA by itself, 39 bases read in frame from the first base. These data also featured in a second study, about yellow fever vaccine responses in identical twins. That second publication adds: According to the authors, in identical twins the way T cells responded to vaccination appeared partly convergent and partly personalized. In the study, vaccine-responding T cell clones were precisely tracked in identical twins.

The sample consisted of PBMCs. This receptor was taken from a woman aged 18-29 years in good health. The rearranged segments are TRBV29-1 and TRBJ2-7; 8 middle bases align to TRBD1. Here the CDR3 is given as CSVVRDRLNEQYF. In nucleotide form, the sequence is TGCAGCGTCGTAAGGGACAGGTTAAACGAGCAGTACTTC.